These 32 T cell receptor beta chains originate from one sample sequenced in a study of T cells in Graves' hyperthyroidism and ophthalmopathy. What was amplified from RNA transcripts were TCR beta CDR3 regions. Using the HTBI primer set, a first-round RT-PCR was run on the TCR CDR3. TCRdb reprocessed the multiplex PCR reads with MiXCR, giving one entry per CDR3 protein. The sample carries 550,000 to 600,000 distinct CDR3 sequences, over 15% recorded once. Sequencing was done on a sample of blood. The source is a woman aged 18-29 years with Graves' hyperthyroidism.

This clonotype was detected ten times or more. The chain carries TRBV27 and TRBJ2-7, with 9 bases that match TRBD1. The CDR3 consists of 13 residues. The germline CDR1 and CDR2 sequences are MNHEY and SMNVEV (reference sequence). V dropped 10 bases and J dropped 1; count of bases not matched to a gene: 5. CDR3 sequence (DNA): TGTGCCACCCCCGGGACAGGGTCCTACGAGCAGTACTTC. This gives the protein CATPGTGSYEQYF.

This clonotype was observed a handful of times. The chain is built from TRBV29-1 and TRBJ1-1; no definite D call. Germline V gene sequence: CDR1 SQVTM, CDR2 ANQGSEA. V was shortened by 4 bases and J by 0 bases, with 9 bases between the two germline ends. The CDR3 runs to 13 residues. CDR3 DNA sequence: TGCAGCGTTGTTAGCACTTTGAACACTGAAGCTTTCTTT. Translating gives CSVVSTLNTEAFF.

This clonotype was observed a handful of times. The chain has TRBV18 and TRBJ1-1, with D maybe TRBD1 (6 bases). Trimming cost V 5 bases and J 1 base, with 20 bases left between them. Germline values: CDR1 KGHSH, CDR2 LQKENI. CDR3 length: 17 amino acids. The CDR3 sequence is CASSTRGAGEWNTEAFF. DNA for the CDR3: TGTGCCAGCTCAACCAGAGGGGCAGGGGAGTGGAACACTGAAGCTTTCTTT.

V usage is TRBV7-9 and J usage is TRBJ2-5, with D tentatively TRBD2 (6 bases). Trimming took 0 bases from V and 5 from J, leaving 16 bases between them. The CDR3 sequence is 16 residues long. The germline V gene has CDR1 SEHNR and CDR2 FQNEAQ (reference sequence). The DNA of the CDR3 is TGTGCCAGCAGCTTAGCTTTCGGCGGGAACAGGGAGACCCAGTACTTC. This encodes CASSLAFGGNRETQYF.

This clonotype was detected a few times. This rearrangement joins TRBV29-1 to TRBJ2-5; D ambiguous. Trimming stripped 5 bases from V and 0 bases from J, with 7 bases between. Germline lookup yields CDR1 SQVTM and CDR2 ANQGSEA. The CDR3 is 12 amino acids. Written as DNA, the CDR3 is TGCAGCGTTCTTCTGTACCAAGAGACCCAGTACTTC. Translated, it gives CSVLLYQETQYF.

In this sample, this clonotype turned up many times. This chain uses TRBV11-2 with TRBJ1-2; 7 bases align to TRBD1. Germline V lookup: CDR1 SGHAT, CDR2 FQNNGV. V was pared by 4 bases and J by 7 bases, with 9 bases of the junction left unmatched. This CDR3 spans 14 amino acids. The CDR3 DNA is TGTGCCAGCAGCTCCCTAAACAGGGGAGGTGGCTACACCTTC. This encodes CASSSLNRGGGYTF.

On this clonotype: One end of the junction is discordant with germline, which a read error may explain. CDR3 sequence (DNA): TGTGCCAGCAGTGTGGGCACAACCGGGGAGCTGGTTTTT. This translates into CASSVGTTGELVF. The V gene is TRBV2, the J gene TRBJ2-2; tentative D call: TRBD2 (5 bases). Germline V CDR1 and CDR2: SNHLY, FYNNEI. The CDR3 consists of 13 residues.

The chain links TRBV12-3 or TRBV12-4 to TRBJ1-5, with TRBD1 matching over 8 bases. The CDR3 is made up of 14 amino acids. V gave up 7 bases and J gave up 4 bases; unmatched junction bases: 6. The CDR3 DNA is TGTGCCAGCACGACAGGGGTTCGGAATCAGCCCCAGCATTTT. It codes for CASTTGVRNQPQHF.

This clonotype was observed at least ten times. The V call is TRBV3-1, the J call TRBJ1-4; possibly TRBD1 for D (6 bases). Germline V gene sequence: CDR1 LGHDT, CDR2 YNNKEL (reference sequence). The V gene lost 1 base and the J gene lost 0 bases, with 6 bases spanning the gap. This CDR3 has 15 amino acids. In DNA, the CDR3 is TGTGCCAGCAGCCAAGGGACAGCAACTAATGAAAAACTGTTTTTT. Residues: CASSQGTATNEKLFF.

The chain couples TRBV9 to TRBJ2-1; TRBD1 is a possible D gene (6 bases). In germline, CDR1 is SGDLS, CDR2 YYNGEE. Trimming left V 0 bases short and J 2 bases short, with 12 bases between. The CDR3 is made up of 16 amino acids. CDR3 in amino acids: CASSVVGQSTYNEQFF. The CDR3 DNA is TGTGCCAGCAGCGTAGTAGGACAGTCAACCTACAATGAGCAGTTCTTC.

This clonotype appeared a few times. The rearrangement joins TRBV24-1 to TRBJ2-1; TRBD1 aligns across 10 bases. This CDR3 has 16 residues. V shed 4 bases and J 5 bases; nucleotides not matched to a gene: 7. In germline, CDR1 is KGHDR, CDR2 SFDVKD. CDR3 in amino acids: CATSDRDRGIHNEQFF. The CDR3 DNA reads as TGTGCCACCAGTGACCGGGACAGGGGTATCCACAATGAGCAGTTCTTC.

This clonotype occurred many times. V and J are TRBV7-2 and TRBJ1-1; TRBD1 matches at 9 bases. In germline, CDR1 is SGHTA, CDR2 FQGNSA. The CDR3 has 15 residues. V was pared by 1 base and J by 5 bases, with 5 bases of the junction left unmatched. The CDR3: CASSLVDRGRTEAFF. The CDR3 coding sequence is TGTGCCAGCAGCTTAGTGGACAGGGGAAGGACTGAAGCTTTCTTT.

This clonotype has a handful of counts. The CDR3 protein is CASSLSGTYALNYGYTF. As DNA, the CDR3 is TGTGCCAGCAGCTTATCCGGGACATACGCGCTTAACTATGGCTACACCTTC. The chain has TRBV7-9 and TRBJ1-2; possibly TRBD1 for D (6 bases). Germline loops: CDR1 SEHNR, CDR2 FQNEAQ (reference sequence). V lost 2 bases to trimming and J lost 1 base, with 17 bases between them. The CDR3 has 17 amino acids.

The chain links TRBV20-1 to TRBJ1-5; TRBD1 agrees at 7 bases. Trimming took 2 bases from V and 7 from J; bases not matched to a gene: 8. Germline loops: CDR1 DFQATT, CDR2 SNEGSKA (reference sequence). The length of the CDR3 is 14 residues. The CDR3, as DNA: TGCAGTGCTAGAAACCCCGACAGGGACCAGCCCCAGCATTTT. Translating gives CSARNPDRDQPQHF.

This clonotype has just a few counts. The V and J genes are TRBV20-1 and TRBJ1-5, with D perhaps matching TRBD1 (5 bases). The germline V gene has CDR1 DFQATT and CDR2 SNEGSKA (reference sequence). Trimming left V 6 bases short and J 9 bases short, with 21 bases between. The CDR3 sequence is 14 residues long. CDR3 sequence: CSATRGTGWGPQHF. The DNA for the CDR3 is TGCAGTGCAACCCGCGGGACCGGCTGGGGGCCCCAGCATTTT.

The J gene is TRBJ2-3, the V gene TRBV20-1; 8 bases map to TRBD1. Germline CDR1 and CDR2: DFQATT and SNEGSKA (reference sequence). CDR3 size: 14 residues. In DNA form, the CDR3 reads TGCAGCTGGAGGGGCAGGGGGCGTGGAGATACGCAGTATTTT. It codes for CSWRGRGRGDTQYF.

This clonotype was seen ten or more times. The V gene is TRBV7-9, the J gene TRBJ2-3; 11 bases fit TRBD2. Losses at the gene ends were 4 bases for V and 6 bases for J; bases not matched to a gene: 3. The CDR3 length is 14 residues. Germline loops: CDR1 SEHNR, CDR2 FQNEAQ (reference sequence). The CDR3 reads CASSSSGGSDTQYF. The CDR3 bases are TGTGCCAGCAGCTCTAGCGGGGGGTCGGATACGCAGTATTTT.

There are many counts of this clonotype. The chain is built from TRBV28 and TRBJ1-4; D ambiguous. The CDR3 is 15 amino acids. Germline V CDR1 and CDR2: MDHEN, SYDVKM. V was pared by 2 bases and J by 4 bases, with 11 bases between. CDR3 loop: CASSLTSAVNEKLFF. Here the CDR3 DNA reads TGTGCCAGCAGTTTAACGTCGGCGGTTAATGAAAAACTGTTTTTT.

In this sample, this clonotype turned up many times. This chain uses TRBV12-3 or TRBV12-4 with TRBJ2-7, with 11 nucleotides matching TRBD2. V lost 5 bases, J lost 6 bases, and 3 bases stayed unmatched. The CDR3 sequence is 13 residues long. The chain's CDR3 is CASSQLAGAEQYF. In nucleotides, the CDR3 is TGTGCCAGCAGTCAACTAGCGGGGGCCGAGCAGTACTTC.

This clonotype was counted many times. The chain recombines TRBV12-3 or TRBV12-4 with TRBJ2-7; 7 nucleotides line up with TRBD2. Germline trimming cut 1 base from V and 0 bases from J; bases unmatched to any gene: 3. There are 15 residues in the CDR3. CDR3 region: CASSLEGGSSYEQYF. In DNA form, the CDR3 reads TGTGCCAGCAGTTTAGAAGGCGGGAGCTCCTACGAGCAGTACTTC.

This clonotype was counted between two and nine times. The rearrangement links TRBV28 to TRBJ2-2; the match to TRBD1 covers 9 bases. V gave up 4 bases and J gave up 3 bases; unmatched junction bases: 21. This CDR3 region has 21 residues. The germline CDR1 and CDR2 sequences are MDHEN and SYDVKM. CDR3 protein: CASSSIQGAALQESYTGELFF. The CDR3 bases are TGTGCCAGCAGTTCAATACAGGGGGCGGCTCTCCAGGAAAGTTACACCGGGGAGCTGTTTTTT.

The chain is built from TRBV6-1 and TRBJ1-4; no definite D call. Trimming took 0 bases from V and 8 from J, leaving 4 bases between them. The CDR3 sequence is 12 residues long. Looked up from germline, CDR1 is MNHNS and CDR2 is SASEGT. The CDR3 loop reads CASSEAEEKLFF. The CDR3 nucleotides read TGTGCCAGCAGTGAAGCCGAGGAAAAACTGTTTTTT.

CDR3 in DNA: TGCGCCAGCAGTCCGGGGCCACAGAACACTGAAGCTTTCTTT. The encoded protein is CASSPGPQNTEAFF. The V call is TRBV10-2, the J call TRBJ1-1, with D possibly TRBD1 on 5 matching bases. Trimming left V 5 bases short and J 1 base short, with 11 bases between. This CDR3 has 14 residues. Germline assignment: CDR1 WSHSY and CDR2 SAAADI.

This clonotype was found many times. V is TRBV7-6 and J is TRBJ2-1, with 8 positions matching TRBD1. The CDR3 sequence is 17 residues long. Germline V CDR1 and CDR2: SGHVS, FNYEAQ. With 2 bases clipped from V and 7 bases from J, the junction kept 13 bases outside the gene matches. The CDR3 region is CASSLISGTGLGNEQFF. The CDR3 nucleotides are TGTGCCAGCAGCTTAATCTCCGGGACAGGCCTGGGTAATGAGCAGTTCTTC. Combining the CDR3 with reference TRBV7-6 and TRBJ2-1 gives the whole variable domain GAGVSQSPRYKVTKRGQDVALRCDPISGHVSLYWYRQALGQGPEFLTYFNYEAQQDKSGLPNDRFSAERPEGSISTLTIQRTEQRDSAMYRCASSLISGTGLGNEQFFGPGTRLTVL.

Comments on this clonotype: This sequence may be a read error, since a much larger clone differs from it by one base. The chain recombines TRBV7-8 with TRBJ2-4, with D perhaps being TRBD1 or TRBD2 (5 bases each). This CDR3 is built from 16 residues. Germline CDR1 and CDR2: SGHVS and FQNEAQ. CDR3 DNA: TGTGCCAGCAGCTTAGTTTCGTTCGAGGGGTCAAACATTCAGCACTTC. Its translation: CASSLVSFEGSNIQHF. Full variable domain (missing parts from reference TRBV7-8 and TRBJ2-4): GAGVSQSPRYKVAKRGQDVALRCDPISGHVSLFWYQQALGQGPEFLTYFQNEAQLDKSGLPSDRFFAERPEGSVSTLKIQRTQQEDSAVYLCASSLVSFEGSNIQHFGAGTRLSVL.

This clonotype was counted at least ten times. CDR3 sequence: CASSSRDRANSPLHF. In DNA form, the CDR3 reads TGTGCCAGCAGCAGCCGGGACAGGGCTAATTCACCCCTCCACTTT. The genes are TRBV12-3 or TRBV12-4 and TRBJ1-6, with 9 bases fitting TRBD1. The CDR3 has 15 residues. With 6 bases clipped from V and 6 bases from J, the junction kept 6 bases outside the gene matches.

This clonotype was counted many times. This chain joins TRBV24-1 and TRBJ1-1; D not resolved. There are 15 residues in the CDR3. V was trimmed by 3 bases and J by 2 bases, leaving 12 bases between them. Germline V CDR1 and CDR2: KGHDR, SFDVKD. CDR3 protein: CATSDHRAGNTEAFF. CDR3 sequence (DNA): TGTGCCACCAGTGATCATCGGGCTGGAAACACTGAAGCTTTCTTT.

V is TRBV2 and J is TRBJ1-1; 7 bases map to TRBD1. CDR3 length equals 13 residues. V shed 6 bases and J 4 bases; nucleotides not matched to a gene: 5. The V gene's germline CDR1 is SNHLY and CDR2 FYNNEI. CDR3 bases: TGTGCCAGCAGGAAGGACAGGCGCACTGAAGCTTTCTTT. Translated: CASRKDRRTEAFF.

The chain uses TRBV7-2 and TRBJ2-2, with D possibly TRBD2 on 6 matching bases. The V end lost 4 bases, the J end lost 7 bases, and 19 bases lay between the germline ends. Germline CDR1 reads SGHTA; CDR2 reads FQGNSA. The CDR3 covers 16 residues. The CDR3, as DNA: TGTGCCAGCAGCTCCCCACGGAGGGAGGTGAGCGGGGAGCTGTTTTTT. Amino acids: CASSSPRREVSGELFF.

The genes are TRBV6-2 or TRBV6-3 and TRBJ1-2; TRBD1 agrees at 7 bases. CDR3 length: 13 residues. V was clipped by 5 bases and J by 5 bases; unmatched bases: 5. Per germline, CDR1 MNHEY and CDR2 SVGEGT. The CDR3, as DNA: TGTGCCAGCAGTACCGGGACAGTTTATGGCTACACCTTC. Translated, it gives CASSTGTVYGYTF.

The sample holds a few counts of this clonotype. This chain connects TRBV29-1 to TRBJ1-1; 8 bases line up with TRBD1. Germline CDR1 SQVTM, CDR2 ANQGSEA. There are 13 residues in the CDR3. Trimming removed 3 bases from V and 5 bases from J; junction bases left unmatched: 5. CDR3 in amino acids: CSVEDRVSTEAFF. CDR3 DNA sequence: TGCAGCGTTGAGGACAGGGTGTCAACTGAAGCTTTCTTT.

Comment on this clonotype: The germline gene is not matched at one end of the junction; a read error may be the cause. The V gene is TRBV7-9, the J gene TRBJ2-7, with D perhaps matching TRBD1 (5 bases). The closer fit of TRBJ2-1 to the DNA end suggests the J call may be wrong. CDR3 length: 16 amino acids. Germline lookup yields CDR1 SEHNR and CDR2 FQNEAQ (reference sequence). This CDR3 reads CVSSLVPGLFTYEQFF. The CDR3 nucleotides are TGTGTCAGCAGCTTAGTCCCAGGGCTGTTCACCTACGAGCAGTTCTTC.